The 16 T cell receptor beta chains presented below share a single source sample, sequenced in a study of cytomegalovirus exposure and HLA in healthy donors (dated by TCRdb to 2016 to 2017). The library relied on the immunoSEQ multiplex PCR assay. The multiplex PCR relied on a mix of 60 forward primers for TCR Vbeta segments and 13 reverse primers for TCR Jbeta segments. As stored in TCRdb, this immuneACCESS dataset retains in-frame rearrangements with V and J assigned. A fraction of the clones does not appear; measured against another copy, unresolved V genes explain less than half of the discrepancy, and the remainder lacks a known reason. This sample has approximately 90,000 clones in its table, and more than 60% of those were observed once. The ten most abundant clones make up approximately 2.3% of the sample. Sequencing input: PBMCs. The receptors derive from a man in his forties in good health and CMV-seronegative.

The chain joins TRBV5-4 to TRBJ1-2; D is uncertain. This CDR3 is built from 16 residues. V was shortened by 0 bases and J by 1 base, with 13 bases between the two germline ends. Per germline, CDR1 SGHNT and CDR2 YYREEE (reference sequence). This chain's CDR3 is CASSLGAGQHNYGYTF. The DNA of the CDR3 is TGTGCCAGCAGCTTGGGGGCTGGGCAGCATAACTATGGCTACACCTTC.

This CDR3 reads CAWVGLAGVGEQYF. The CDR3 nucleotides are TGTGCCTGGGTCGGACTAGCGGGAGTGGGTGAGCAGTACTTC. This rearrangement joins TRBV30 to TRBJ2-7; 13 bases are a match to TRBD2. The length of the CDR3 is 14 residues. CDR1 and CDR2 from the germline V gene are GTSNPN and SVGIG (reference sequence). V gave up 5 bases and J gave up 7 bases; unmatched junction bases: 8.

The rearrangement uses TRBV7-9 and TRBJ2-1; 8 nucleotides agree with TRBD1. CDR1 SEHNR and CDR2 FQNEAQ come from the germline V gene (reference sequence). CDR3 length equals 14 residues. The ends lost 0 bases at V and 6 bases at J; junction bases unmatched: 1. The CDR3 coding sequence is TGTGCCAGCAGCTTAGCCAGGGGGCTCAATGAGCAGTTCTTC. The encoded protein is CASSLARGLNEQFF.

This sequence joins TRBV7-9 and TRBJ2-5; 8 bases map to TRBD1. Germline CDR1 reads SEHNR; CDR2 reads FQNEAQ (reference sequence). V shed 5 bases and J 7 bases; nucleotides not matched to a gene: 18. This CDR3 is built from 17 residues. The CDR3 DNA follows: TGTGCCAGCAGCGCCTCCGGACAGGGCGGTGGGTTTGGGACCCAGTACTTC. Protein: CASSASGQGGGFGTQYF.

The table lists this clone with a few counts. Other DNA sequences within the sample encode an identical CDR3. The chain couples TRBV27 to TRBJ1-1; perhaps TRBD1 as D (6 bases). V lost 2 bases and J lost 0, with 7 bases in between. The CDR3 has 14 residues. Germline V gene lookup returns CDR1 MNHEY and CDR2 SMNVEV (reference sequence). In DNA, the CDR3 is TGTGCCAGCAGTTTAAACAGGGTGAACACTGAAGCTTTCTTT. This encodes CASSLNRVNTEAFF.

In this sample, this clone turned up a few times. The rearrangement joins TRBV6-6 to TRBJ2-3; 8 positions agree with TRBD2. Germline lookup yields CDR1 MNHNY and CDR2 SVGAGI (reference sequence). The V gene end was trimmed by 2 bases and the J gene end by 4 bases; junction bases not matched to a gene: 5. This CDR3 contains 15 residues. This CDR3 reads CASSYRGGRADTQYF. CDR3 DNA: TGTGCCAGCAGTTACCGCGGGGGGCGGGCAGATACGCAGTATTTT.

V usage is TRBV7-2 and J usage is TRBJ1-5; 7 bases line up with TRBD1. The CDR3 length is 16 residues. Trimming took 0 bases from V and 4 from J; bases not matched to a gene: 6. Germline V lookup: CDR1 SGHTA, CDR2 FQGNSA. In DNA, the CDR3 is TGTGCCAGCAGCTTAGCGACAGGGTGGTGGAATCAGCCCCAGCATTTT. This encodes CASSLATGWWNQPQHF.

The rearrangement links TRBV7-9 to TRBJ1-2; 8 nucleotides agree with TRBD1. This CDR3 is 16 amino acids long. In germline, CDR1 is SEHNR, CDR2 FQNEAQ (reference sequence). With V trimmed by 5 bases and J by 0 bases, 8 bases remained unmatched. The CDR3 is CASSMPQGEANYGYTF. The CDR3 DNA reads TGTGCCAGCAGCATGCCACAGGGGGAAGCTAACTATGGCTACACCTTC.

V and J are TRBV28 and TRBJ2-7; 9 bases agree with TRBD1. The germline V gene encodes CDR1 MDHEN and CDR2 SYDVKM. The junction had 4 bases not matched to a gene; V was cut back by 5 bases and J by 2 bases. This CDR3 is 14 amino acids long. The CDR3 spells CASSTGGRTYEQYF. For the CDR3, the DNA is TGTGCCAGCAGTACAGGGGGCCGGACCTACGAGCAGTACTTC.

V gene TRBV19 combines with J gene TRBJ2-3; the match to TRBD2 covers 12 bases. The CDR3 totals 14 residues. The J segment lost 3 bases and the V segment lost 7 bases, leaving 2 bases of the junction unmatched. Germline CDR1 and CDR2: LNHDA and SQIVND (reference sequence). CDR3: CASTTSGGTDTQYF. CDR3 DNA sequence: TGTGCCAGTACCACTAGCGGGGGGACAGATACGCAGTATTTT.

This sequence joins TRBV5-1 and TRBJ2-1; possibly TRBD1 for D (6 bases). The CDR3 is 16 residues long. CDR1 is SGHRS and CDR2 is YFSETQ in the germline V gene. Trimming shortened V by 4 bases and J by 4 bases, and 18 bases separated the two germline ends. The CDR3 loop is CASSPGGRGPYNEQFF. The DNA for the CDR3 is TGCGCCAGCAGCCCTGGCGGCAGGGGTCCTTACAATGAGCAGTTCTTC.

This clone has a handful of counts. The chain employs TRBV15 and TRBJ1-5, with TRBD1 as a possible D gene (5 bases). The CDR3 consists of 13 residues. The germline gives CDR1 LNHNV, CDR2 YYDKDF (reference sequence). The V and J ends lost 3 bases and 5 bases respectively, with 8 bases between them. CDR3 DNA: TGTGCCACCAGCAGGGGACTTTATCAGCCCCAGCATTTT. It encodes CATSRGLYQPQHF.

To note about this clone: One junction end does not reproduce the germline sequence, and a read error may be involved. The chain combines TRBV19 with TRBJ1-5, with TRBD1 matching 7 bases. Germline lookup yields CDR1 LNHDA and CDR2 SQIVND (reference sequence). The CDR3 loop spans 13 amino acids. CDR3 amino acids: CASNIQGYQPQHF. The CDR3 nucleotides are TGTGCCAGTAATATACAGGGGTACCAGCCCCAGCATTTT.

The CDR3 nucleotides read TGTGCCAGCAGTTCCGCGGACGGAGGGAATCAGCCCCAGCATTTT. Translating gives CASSSADGGNQPQHF. V usage is TRBV27 and J usage is TRBJ1-5; no firm D call. The V gene's germline CDR1 is MNHEY and CDR2 SMNVEV (reference sequence). The CDR3 runs to 15 residues. V gave up 4 bases and J gave up 4 bases, with 14 bases separating them.

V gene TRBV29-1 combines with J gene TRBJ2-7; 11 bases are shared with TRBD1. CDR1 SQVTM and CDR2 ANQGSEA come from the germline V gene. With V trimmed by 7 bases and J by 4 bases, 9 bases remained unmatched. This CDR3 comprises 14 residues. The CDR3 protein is CSASPGQGGYEQYF. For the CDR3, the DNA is TGCAGCGCCAGTCCGGGACAGGGGGGGTACGAGCAGTACTTC.

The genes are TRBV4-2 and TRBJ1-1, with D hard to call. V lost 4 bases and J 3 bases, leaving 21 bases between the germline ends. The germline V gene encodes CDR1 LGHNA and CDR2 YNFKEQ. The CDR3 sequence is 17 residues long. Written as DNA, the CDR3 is TGTGCCAGCAGCCCCGCGGAGGTCGGGTATATGGACACTGAAGCTTTCTTT. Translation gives CASSPAEVGYMDTEAFF.